Presented here are 4 T cell receptor beta chains from one specimen sequenced in a study of blood T cell repertoires in COVID-19. Sequencing was performed with immunoSEQ multiplex PCR; in TCRdb, only in-frame clones are kept and a portion is missing. This sample has around 200,000 clones; over 75% occur once, and the top ten carry about 9.4%. Sequenced material: peripheral blood. These TCRs come from an elderly woman with acute or convalescent COVID-19.

The V call is TRBV18, the J call TRBJ1-1; weak D call: TRBD1 (6 bases). CDR1 is KGHSH and CDR2 is LQKENI in the germline V gene. Trimming pared 4 bases from V and 1 base from J, leaving 16 bases between. The CDR3 is 16 residues long. CDR3 DNA sequence: TGTGCCAGCTCACTCAGAAACAGGGTGGGGAACACTGAAGCTTTCTTT. It translates to CASSLRNRVGNTEAFF.

The chain links TRBV7-2 to TRBJ2-1; TRBD2 aligns across 8 bases. The CDR3 is made up of 15 amino acids. Germline CDR1 and CDR2: SGHTA and FQGNSA. V lost 4 bases to trimming and J lost 8 bases; unmatched junction nucleotides: 10. The CDR3 bases are TGTGCCAGCAGCTCAACCTCCGGGACTAGGGATGAGCAGTTCTTC. Amino acid sequence: CASSSTSGTRDEQFF.

The rearrangement uses TRBV5-6 and TRBJ2-1; D perhaps matches TRBD2 (6 bases). Germline CDR1 SGHDT, CDR2 YYEEEE. The length of the CDR3 is 15 residues. V was cut by 4 bases and J by 5 bases, with 16 bases left in between. The CDR3 is CASSPNGDWNNEQFF. The CDR3 region has the DNA TGTGCCAGCAGCCCGAATGGGGACTGGAACAATGAGCAGTTCTTC.

This chain uses TRBV7-2 with TRBJ2-7; TRBD2 might be the D (5 bases). From germline, CDR1 is SGHTA and CDR2 FQGNSA. Trimming pared 4 bases from V and 4 bases from J, leaving 14 bases between. This CDR3 contains 14 residues. CDR3 loop: CASSSSLLGYEQYF. As DNA, the CDR3 is TGTGCCAGCAGCTCTAGCTTACTTGGGTACGAGCAGTACTTC.